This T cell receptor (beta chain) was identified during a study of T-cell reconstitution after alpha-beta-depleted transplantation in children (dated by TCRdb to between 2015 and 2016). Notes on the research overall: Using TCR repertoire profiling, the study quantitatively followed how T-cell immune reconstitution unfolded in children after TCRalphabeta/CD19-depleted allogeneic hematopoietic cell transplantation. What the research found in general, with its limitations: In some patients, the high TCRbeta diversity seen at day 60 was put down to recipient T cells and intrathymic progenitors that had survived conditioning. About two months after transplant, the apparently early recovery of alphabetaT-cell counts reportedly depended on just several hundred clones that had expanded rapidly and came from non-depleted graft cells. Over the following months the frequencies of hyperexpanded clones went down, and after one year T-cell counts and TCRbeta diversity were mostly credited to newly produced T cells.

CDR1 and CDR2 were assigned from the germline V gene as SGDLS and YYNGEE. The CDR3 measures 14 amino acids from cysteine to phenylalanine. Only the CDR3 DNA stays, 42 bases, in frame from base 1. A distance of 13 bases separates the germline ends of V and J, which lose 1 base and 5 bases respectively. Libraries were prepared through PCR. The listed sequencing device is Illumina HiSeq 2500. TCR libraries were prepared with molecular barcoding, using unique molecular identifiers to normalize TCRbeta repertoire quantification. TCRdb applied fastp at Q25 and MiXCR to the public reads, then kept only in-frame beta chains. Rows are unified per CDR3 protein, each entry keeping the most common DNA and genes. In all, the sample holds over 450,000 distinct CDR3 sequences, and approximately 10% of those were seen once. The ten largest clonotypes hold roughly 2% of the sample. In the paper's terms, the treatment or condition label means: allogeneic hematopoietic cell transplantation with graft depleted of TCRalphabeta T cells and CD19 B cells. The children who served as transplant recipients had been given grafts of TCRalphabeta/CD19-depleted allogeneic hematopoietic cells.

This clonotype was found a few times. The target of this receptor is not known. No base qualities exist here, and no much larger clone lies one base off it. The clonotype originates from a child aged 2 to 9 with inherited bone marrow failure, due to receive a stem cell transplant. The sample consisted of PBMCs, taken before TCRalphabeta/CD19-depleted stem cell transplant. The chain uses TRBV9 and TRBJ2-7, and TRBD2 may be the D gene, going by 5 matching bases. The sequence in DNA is TGTGCCAGCAGCGTAACTAGTGGCGTCCACGAGCAGTACTTC. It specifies CASSVTSGVHEQYF.